These 19 T cell receptor beta chains came from one sample sequenced in a study of T cells in Graves' hyperthyroidism and ophthalmopathy. TCR beta CDR3 regions were amplified from RNA. Carried out on the TCR CDR3, a first-round RT-PCR used the HTBI primer set. Using its own MiXCR run on the multiplex PCR reads, TCRdb lists one record per CDR3 protein. The sample has around 420,000 distinct CDR3 sequences, 15% to 18% seen once. The sequencing input was blood. These receptors came from a woman aged 18-29 years with Graves' hyperthyroidism.

At least ten counts were recorded for this clonotype. The V gene is TRBV5-8, the J gene TRBJ2-5; 11 bases align to TRBD2. Germline CDR1 SGHTS, CDR2 YDEGEE. V dropped 4 bases and J dropped 7; count of bases not matched to a gene: 12. The CDR3 sequence is 16 residues long. The CDR3 DNA follows: TGTGCCAGCAGCCGGCTGACTAGCGGGAATTCGGGGACCCAGTACTTC. Protein: CASSRLTSGNSGTQYF.

This clonotype has a handful of counts. The gene calls are TRBV5-6 and TRBJ2-1; TRBD2 agrees at 7 bases. This CDR3 has 15 amino acids. Looked up from germline, CDR1 is SGHDT and CDR2 is YYEEEE. With 4 bases clipped from V and 7 bases from J, the junction kept 11 bases outside the gene matches. CDR3 in amino acids: CASSGWTRVRNEQFF. CDR3 nucleotides: TGTGCCAGCAGCGGATGGACTAGGGTTAGGAATGAGCAGTTCTTC. Complete variable domain (other parts from reference TRBV5-6 and TRBJ2-1): DAGVTQSPTHLIKTRGQQVTLRCSPKSGHDTVSWYQQALGQGPQFIFQYYEEEERQRGNFPDRFSGHQFPNYSSELNVNALLLGDSALYLCASSGWTRVRNEQFFGPGTRLTVL.

This clonotype showed up many times. The rearrangement links TRBV7-9 to TRBJ2-1; 9 nucleotides match TRBD1. V lost 4 bases, J lost 9 bases, and 10 bases stayed unmatched. CDR1 is SEHNR, CDR2 FQNEAQ, per germline (reference sequence). This CDR3 comprises 15 residues. CDR3 amino acids: CASSSRTGASGEQFF. The CDR3 coding sequence is TGTGCCAGCAGCTCTCGGACAGGGGCTTCAGGTGAGCAGTTCTTC.

This chain uses TRBV2 with TRBJ2-5, with no clear D. V gave up 4 bases and J gave up 1 base, with 10 bases separating them. Germline CDR1 is SNHLY and CDR2 is FYNNEI. The CDR3 sequence is 14 residues long. DNA for the CDR3: TGTGCCAGCAGTGGGGCCAGGACCCAAGAGACCCAGTACTTC. Translation gives CASSGARTQETQYF. The whole variable domain, remainder taken from reference TRBV2 and TRBJ2-5, is EPEVTQTPSHQVTQMGQEVILRCVPISNHLYFYWYRQILGQKVEFLVSFYNNEISEKSEIFDDQFSVERPDGSNFTLKIRSTKLEDSAMYFCASSGARTQETQYFGPGTRLLVL.

This clonotype has a count of ten or more. The chain employs TRBV19 and TRBJ1-1, with 7 bases identical to TRBD1. This CDR3 region has 17 residues. CDR1 is LNHDA, CDR2 SQIVND, per germline (reference sequence). V shed 3 bases and J 9 bases; nucleotides not matched to a gene: 19. The CDR3 spells CASSIRGQSLKSPKAFF. In DNA, the CDR3 is TGTGCCAGTAGTATTAGGGGACAGTCCCTAAAGAGCCCGAAAGCTTTCTTT.

This clonotype came up many times. J is TRBJ2-1 and V is TRBV14; D is unclear. This CDR3 region has 16 residues. The germline V and J ends were trimmed by 4 bases and 7 bases, with 20 bases remaining between them. Germline assignment: CDR1 SGHDN and CDR2 FVKESK. The chain's CDR3 is CASSPGRVGSRNEQFF. CDR3 in DNA: TGTGCCAGCAGCCCGGGTCGAGTAGGGTCAAGGAATGAGCAGTTCTTC.

This clonotype appeared many times. The rearrangement uses TRBV29-1 and TRBJ2-5, with 11 positions matching TRBD2. This CDR3 comprises 14 residues. The germline CDR1 and CDR2 sequences are SQVTM and ANQGSEA. J gave up 5 bases and V 7 bases, and 9 bases lay outside the gene matches. Written as DNA, the CDR3 is TGCAGCGCCCTACTAGCGGGGGCTGCGGAGACCCAGTACTTC. It translates to CSALLAGAAETQYF. The variable domain in full, completed from reference TRBV29-1 and TRBJ2-5, reads SAVISQKPSRDICQRGTSLTIQCQVDSQVTMMFWYRQQPGQSLTLIATANQGSEATYESGFVIDKFPISRPNLTFSTLTVSNMSPEDSSIYLCSALLAGAAETQYFGPGTRLLVL.

The V and J genes are TRBV29-1 and TRBJ2-1, with TRBD2 matching over 15 bases. The CDR3 sequence is 17 residues long. Germline trimming cut 6 bases from V and 0 bases from J; bases unmatched to any gene: 6. Germline V CDR1 and CDR2: SQVTM, ANQGSEA. CDR3 region: CSVDGLAGGSSYNEQFF. CDR3 DNA sequence: TGCAGCGTCGATGGACTAGCGGGAGGGAGCTCCTACAATGAGCAGTTCTTC.

For the CDR3, the DNA is TGTGCCAGCCGCCAGGACAGAGACAATGAAGCTTTCTTT. The encoded protein is CASRQDRDNEAFF. The V and J genes are TRBV7-3 and TRBJ1-1, with a possible D match to TRBD1 (6 bases). V was trimmed by 8 bases and J by 7 bases, leaving 17 bases between them. From germline, CDR1 is SGHTA and CDR2 FQGTGA. The CDR3 length is 13 residues. The full variable domain, rest sourced from reference TRBV7-3 and TRBJ1-1, is GAGVSQTPSNKVTEKGKYVELRCDPISGHTALYWYRQSLGQGPEFLIYFQGTGAADDSGLPNDRFFAVRPEGSVSTLKIQRTERGDSAVYLCASRQDRDNEAFFGQGTRLTVV.

On this clonotype itself: One junction end does not reproduce the germline sequence, and a read error may be involved. The chain couples TRBV28 to TRBJ2-1; D gene unclear. From germline, CDR1 is MDHEN and CDR2 SYDVKM. The CDR3 consists of 12 residues. The DNA for the CDR3 is TGTGCCTGCAGTCTGCGGTACAATGAGCAGTTCTTC. Translation gives CACSLRYNEQFF.

This clonotype was seen repeatedly, ten times or more. This chain joins TRBV18 and TRBJ2-7, with 9 bases identical to TRBD2. Germline trimming cut 3 bases from V and 5 bases from J; bases unmatched to any gene: 8. The CDR3 is 15 amino acids. The germline V gene has CDR1 KGHSH and CDR2 LQKENI. The CDR3 protein is CASSPIGTSFDEQYF. The DNA for the CDR3 is TGTGCCAGCTCACCTATAGGGACTAGCTTTGACGAGCAGTACTTC. Complete variable domain (other parts from reference TRBV18 and TRBJ2-7): NAGVMQNPRHLVRRRGQEARLRCSPMKGHSHVYWYRQLPEEGLKFMVYLQKENIIDESGMPKERFSAEFPKEGPSILRIQQVVRGDSAAYFCASSPIGTSFDEQYFGPGTRLTVT.

The chain joins TRBV5-4 to TRBJ2-3, with 7 bases that match TRBD2. The ends lost 4 bases at V and 2 bases at J; junction bases unmatched: 7. Germline CDR1 reads SGHNT; CDR2 reads YYREEE (reference sequence). The CDR3 covers 15 residues. Here the CDR3 DNA reads TGTGCCAGCAGCCCCGGACTAGACCTCACAGATACGCAGTATTTT. Encoded protein: CASSPGLDLTDTQYF.

To note about this clonotype: A read error is possible here, since a much larger clone lies one base away. The rearrangement links TRBV7-2 to TRBJ2-1; 15 bases agree with TRBD2. Germline V lookup: CDR1 SGHTA, CDR2 FQGNSA. The CDR3 runs 17 residues. CDR3 DNA sequence: TGTGCCAGCGGCTTAGCCGGGACTAGCGGGGGGTTGGCTGAGCAGTTCTTC. This gives the protein CASGLAGTSGGLAEQFF.

This clonotype was recorded many times. The chain joins TRBV29-1 to TRBJ2-3; 7 positions match TRBD2. The CDR3 sequence is 15 residues long. Germline-derived CDR1 and CDR2 are SQVTM and ANQGSEA. V lost 6 bases to trimming and J lost 0 bases; unmatched junction nucleotides: 9. DNA for the CDR3: TGCAGCGTAGAAAGCGGGATTCGGAGCACAGATACGCAGTATTTT. It specifies CSVESGIRSTDTQYF.

This clonotype was seen repeatedly, ten times or more. The chain combines TRBV12-3 or TRBV12-4 with TRBJ2-2; weak D call: TRBD1 (5 bases). V lost 6 bases, J lost 8 bases, and 10 bases lay in between. The CDR3 has 12 residues. CDR3 bases: TGTGCCAGCAGCTGGGGCACGGGGGAGCTGTTTTTT. It codes for CASSWGTGELFF.

This clonotype came up many times. This sequence joins TRBV12-3 or TRBV12-4 and TRBJ1-1; D might be TRBD1 (6 bases). Trimming pared 5 bases from V and 4 bases from J, leaving 20 bases between. The CDR3 contains 16 residues. The CDR3 here is CASSPVTRGVSTEAFF. CDR3 coding DNA: TGTGCCAGCAGTCCCGTCACGAGGGGGGTGAGCACTGAAGCTTTCTTT.

There are many counts of this clonotype. The rearrangement uses TRBV7-9 and TRBJ2-7; a possible D gene is TRBD2 (6 bases). The CDR3 covers 14 residues. Germline V gene sequence: CDR1 SEHNR, CDR2 FQNEAQ (reference sequence). V lost 1 base, J lost 7 bases, and 14 bases lay in between. Here the CDR3 DNA reads TGTGCCAGCAGCTTAGAAAGCAGGGCGGGGGAGCAGTACTTC. Amino acids: CASSLESRAGEQYF. Full variable domain (outside the CDR3, taken from reference TRBV7-9 and TRBJ2-7): DTGVSQNPRHKITKRGQNVTFRCDPISEHNRLYWYRQTLGQGPEFLTYFQNEAQLEKSRLLSDRFSAERPKGSFSTLEIQRTEQGDSAMYLCASSLESRAGEQYFGPGTRLTVT.

This chain joins TRBV3-1 and TRBJ2-5; D unresolved. Germline CDR1 and CDR2: LGHDT and YNNKEL (reference sequence). Between the trimmed V and J ends, which lost 0 bases and 0 bases, there was a span of 11 bases. This CDR3 spans 16 amino acids. In DNA form, the CDR3 reads TGTGCCAGCAGCCAAGATATAAGGGCAGACCAAGAGACCCAGTACTTC. Translation: CASSQDIRADQETQYF.

This clonotype has ten or more counts. This chain uses TRBV12-3 or TRBV12-4 with TRBJ2-5, with 9 nucleotides matching TRBD1. The CDR3 is made up of 15 amino acids. Trimming cost V 3 bases and J 4 bases; bases outside gene matches: 6. The CDR3 loop is CASSFRTGDLETQYF. CDR3 nucleotide sequence: TGTGCCAGCAGTTTCCGGACAGGGGATTTAGAGACCCAGTACTTC.